Shown below are 30 T cell receptor beta chains from a single sample sequenced in a study of OX40 agonist ivuxolimab in advanced cancers. Sequencing used immunoSEQ multiplex PCR; TCRdb keeps in-frame clones, though not all of them. The data contain about 80,000 clones, just under 85% of them seen just once; the ten biggest clones take up approximately 25%. The sample consisted of CD4+ or CD8+ T cells sorted from blood, taken in a trial of the OX40 agonist ivuxolimab. The receptors derive from an adult with an advanced solid tumor such as melanoma, head and neck, liver or kidney cancer.

The chain is built from TRBV29-1 and TRBJ2-3; weak D call: TRBD2 (6 bases). Germline V gene data show CDR1 as SQVTM and CDR2 as ANQGSEA. Trimming removed 3 bases at V and 5 bases at J, with 15 bases between. The CDR3 is 14 amino acids. The chain's CDR3 is CSVDPGLGLDTQYF. Here the CDR3 DNA reads TGCAGCGTTGACCCGGGACTCGGACTAGATACGCAGTATTTT.

J is TRBJ2-7 and V is TRBV28, with D perhaps matching TRBD2 (6 bases). With 5 bases removed from V and 4 bases from J, the gap between germline ends came to 15 bases. Germline CDR1 is MDHEN and CDR2 is SYDVKM. The CDR3 sequence is 14 residues long. The CDR3, as DNA: TGTGCCAGCAGTACTCCGGGACGGGGGTACGAGCAGTACTTC. Translating gives CASSTPGRGYEQYF. Together with reference TRBV28 and TRBJ2-7, the CDR3 gives the full variable domain: DVKVTQSSRYLVKRTGEKVFLECVQDMDHENMFWYRQDPGLGLRLIYFSYDVKMKEKGDIPEGYSVSREKKERFSLILESASTNQTSMYLCASSTPGRGYEQYFGPGTRLTVT.

V gene TRBV18 combines with J gene TRBJ1-1; maybe TRBD1 (6 bases). Looked up from germline, CDR1 is KGHSH and CDR2 is LQKENI. This CDR3 is 17 amino acids long. The germline V and J ends were trimmed by 3 bases and 2 bases, with 19 bases remaining between them. CDR3 in amino acids: CASSPRGHRGGNTEAFF. In nucleotides, the CDR3 is TGTGCCAGCTCACCGCGGGGGCACCGTGGAGGAAACACTGAAGCTTTCTTT.

The chain has TRBV30 and TRBJ1-2; 8 nucleotides line up with TRBD1. The trim removed 3 bases at V and 4 bases at J, leaving 7 bases unmatched. The CDR3 contains 14 residues. Germline CDR1 is GTSNPN and CDR2 is SVGIG (reference sequence). The CDR3 reads CAWSVGQGAYGYTF. Written as DNA, the CDR3 is TGTGCCTGGAGCGTAGGACAGGGAGCCTATGGCTACACCTTC.

The chain uses TRBV6-5 and TRBJ1-1, with TRBD1 matching over 7 bases. The CDR3 loop spans 15 amino acids. CDR1 and CDR2 (germline): MNHEY, SVGAGI. J lost 0 bases, V lost 0 bases, and 1 base had no gene match. CDR3 sequence: CASSYSTGLNTEAFF. The CDR3 DNA follows: TGTGCCAGCAGTTACTCGACAGGGCTGAACACTGAAGCTTTCTTT.

The chain carries TRBV30 and TRBJ1-4; 9 bases are shared with TRBD1. The CDR3 totals 14 residues. V lost 5 bases to trimming and J lost 0 bases; unmatched junction nucleotides: 1. Per the germline V gene, CDR1 is GTSNPN and CDR2 is SVGIG (reference sequence). The CDR3 DNA sequence: TGTGCCTGGGACAGGGGGTCAACTAATGAAAAACTGTTTTTT. This encodes CAWDRGSTNEKLFF. Filled out from reference TRBV30 and TRBJ1-4, the complete variable domain reads SQTIHQWPATLVQPVGSPLSLECTVEGTSNPNLYWYRQAAGRGLQLLFYSVGIGQISSEVPQNLSASRPQDRQFILSSKKLLLSDSGFYLCAWDRGSTNEKLFFGSGTQLSVL.

The chain links TRBV5-1 to TRBJ2-7, with 14 bases that match TRBD2. Germline CDR1 is SGHRS and CDR2 is YFSETQ. J gave up 2 bases and V 7 bases, and 11 bases lay outside the gene matches. The CDR3 length is 17 residues. CDR3 bases: TGCGCCAGCTACCGGACTAGCGGGGGGTCGACTGCCTACGAGCAGTACTTC. Protein product: CASYRTSGGSTAYEQYF.

This chain uses TRBV7-9 with TRBJ2-6; D possibly corresponds to TRBD2 (5 bases). CDR1 and CDR2 from the germline V gene are SEHNR and FQNEAQ (reference sequence). Trimming took off 1 base at V and 2 bases at J, with 9 bases between the two ends. CDR3 size: 16 residues. CDR3 residues: CASSLGGEAGANVLTF. CDR3 coding DNA: TGTGCCAGCAGCTTAGGGGGAGAGGCTGGGGCCAACGTCCTGACTTTC.

The chain joins TRBV5-4 to TRBJ2-7, with 10 bases fitting TRBD2. CDR1 and CDR2 (germline): SGHNT, YYREEE (reference sequence). This CDR3 has 13 amino acids. Losses at the gene ends were 3 bases for V and 5 bases for J; bases not matched to a gene: 2. The DNA for the CDR3 is TGTGCCAGCAGCTCCCTAGCGGGAGACGAGCAGTACTTC. Translating gives CASSSLAGDEQYF.

The CDR3 loop reads CASSPSGRAAYEQYF. Written as DNA, the CDR3 is TGCGCCAGCAGCCCTAGCGGGAGGGCGGCTTACGAGCAGTACTTC. The chain combines TRBV5-1 with TRBJ2-7; 12 bases match TRBD2. CDR3 length equals 15 residues. The V gene's germline CDR1 is SGHRS and CDR2 YFSETQ. With 4 bases clipped from V and 4 bases from J, the junction kept 6 bases outside the gene matches.

This chain connects TRBV14 to TRBJ2-2, with 8 bases identical to TRBD2. The CDR3 covers 17 residues. Germline CDR1 SGHDN, CDR2 FVKESK. V lost 5 bases to trimming and J lost 0 bases; unmatched junction nucleotides: 8. In DNA form, the CDR3 reads TGTGCCAGCAGCTCTGGACTAGCCTTAGCGAACACCGGGGAGCTGTTTTTT. It codes for CASSSGLALANTGELFF.

The J gene is TRBJ1-1, the V gene TRBV21-1. TRBV21-1 is a documented pseudogene. The CDR3 contains 15 residues. In DNA form, the CDR3 reads TGTGCCAGCAGCACACCGGGACCCTATAACACTGAAGCTTTCTTT. Translated: CASSTPGPYNTEAFF.

The V call is TRBV18, the J call TRBJ2-3; D is undetermined. The CDR3 totals 12 residues. The V end was cut by 6 bases, the J end by 2 bases, with 6 bases between. Germline V lookup: CDR1 KGHSH, CDR2 LQKENI. In nucleotides, the CDR3 is TGTGCCAGCTCTCACTACACAGATACGCAGTATTTT. Translating gives CASSHYTDTQYF.

The V call is TRBV9, the J call TRBJ1-1, with a tentative D call TRBD1 (6 bases). Germline assignment: CDR1 SGDLS and CDR2 YYNGEE. The V and J ends lost 6 bases and 5 bases respectively, with 14 bases between them. CDR3 size: 13 residues. The CDR3 DNA follows: TGTGCCAGCAACCGGGACACGGGGACTGAAGCTTTCTTT. Translation: CASNRDTGTEAFF.

The rearrangement links TRBV5-1 to TRBJ2-4; the D gene is possibly TRBD1 (5 bases). The CDR3 is made up of 14 amino acids. The germline V gene has CDR1 SGHRS and CDR2 YFSETQ. Trimming took off 0 bases at V and 3 bases at J, with 7 bases between the two ends. The CDR3 reads CASSLETGKNIQYF. The DNA for the CDR3 is TGCGCCAGCAGCTTGGAAACAGGCAAAAACATTCAGTACTTC.

V usage is TRBV28 and J usage is TRBJ1-5, with 8 bases fitting TRBD1. CDR3 length: 14 amino acids. V lost 6 bases to trimming and J lost 5 bases; unmatched junction nucleotides: 6. Germline V gene data show CDR1 as MDHEN and CDR2 as SYDVKM. This CDR3 is CASSRTGPDQPQHF. The CDR3 DNA sequence: TGTGCCAGCAGCCGGACAGGGCCGGATCAGCCCCAGCATTTT.

A few counts support this clone. V usage is TRBV27 and J usage is TRBJ1-3, with TRBD1 identical over 8 bases. Germline V gene lookup returns CDR1 MNHEY and CDR2 SMNVEV (reference sequence). J lost 2 bases, V lost 5 bases, and 5 bases had no gene match. The CDR3 spans 15 residues. CDR3 sequence (DNA): TGTGCCAGCAGTCCCTACAGGGGGACTGGAAACACCATATATTTT. It codes for CASSPYRGTGNTIYF.

This clone occurred many times. The chain employs TRBV7-9 and TRBJ1-2, with a possible D match to TRBD1 (6 bases). This CDR3 region has 11 residues. Per the germline V gene, CDR1 is SEHNR and CDR2 is FQNEAQ (reference sequence). V was trimmed by 5 bases and J by 6 bases, leaving 7 bases between them. CDR3 region: CASSNRDGYTF. CDR3 bases: TGTGCCAGCAGCAACAGGGATGGCTACACCTTC. Full variable domain (remainder filled in from reference TRBV7-9 and TRBJ1-2): DTGVSQNPRHKITKRGQNVTFRCDPISEHNRLYWYRQTLGQGPEFLTYFQNEAQLEKSRLLSDRFSAERPKGSFSTLEIQRTEQGDSAMYLCASSNRDGYTFGSGTRLTVV.

This rearrangement joins TRBV10-2 to TRBJ2-7; possibly TRBD1 for D (6 bases). With 10 bases removed from V and 3 bases from J, the gap between germline ends came to 13 bases. This CDR3 has 12 residues. CDR1 WSHSY and CDR2 SAAADI come from the germline V gene. The chain's CDR3 is CAIRTENYEQYF. The CDR3 nucleotides read TGCGCCATCAGGACAGAAAACTACGAGCAGTACTTC.

The chain couples TRBV5-1 to TRBJ2-7; 8 bases line up with TRBD1. The V and J ends lost 0 bases and 0 bases, in that order; junction bases with no gene match: 5. Germline values: CDR1 SGHRS, CDR2 YFSETQ. This CDR3 has 16 residues. Here the CDR3 DNA reads TGCGCCAGCAGCTTGGATCCGGGACAGGCCTCCTACGAGCAGTACTTC. Translated: CASSLDPGQASYEQYF. Together with reference TRBV5-1 and TRBJ2-7, the CDR3 gives the full variable domain: KAGVTQTPRYLIKTRGQQVTLSCSPISGHRSVSWYQQTPGQGLQFLFEYFSETQRNKGNFPGRFSGRQFSNSRSEMNVSTLELGDSALYLCASSLDPGQASYEQYFGPGTRLTVT.

The rearrangement links TRBV5-4 to TRBJ1-3; possible D gene TRBD1, 6 bases. CDR3 length equals 16 residues. Germline V gives CDR1 SGHNT, CDR2 YYREEE (reference sequence). CDR3 region: CATKPGGQSSGNTIYF. The CDR3 region has the DNA TGTGCGACAAAGCCGGGGGGGCAGAGCTCTGGAAACACCATATATTTT.

CDR3 protein: CASSVTGNTEAFF. In DNA form, the CDR3 reads TGTGCCAGCAGTGTGACAGGGAACACTGAAGCTTTCTTT. The V and J genes are TRBV2 and TRBJ1-1, with a tentative D call TRBD1 (6 bases). This CDR3 contains 13 residues. CDR1 and CDR2 from the germline V gene are SNHLY and FYNNEI. V lost 4 bases, J lost 1 base, and 7 bases lay in between.

This chain uses TRBV9 with TRBJ1-1, with D possibly TRBD1 on 6 matching bases. Per germline, CDR1 SGDLS and CDR2 YYNGEE. Trimming removed 0 bases at V and 0 bases at J, with 12 bases between. This CDR3 has 16 amino acids. CDR3 nucleotide sequence: TGTGCCAGCAGCGTAGGGGGGCGCGCCTTGAACACTGAAGCTTTCTTT. It encodes CASSVGGRALNTEAFF.

The CDR3 spells CASSLGTGYNEQFF. The CDR3 DNA reads TGTGCCAGCAGCCTCGGAACGGGGTACAATGAGCAGTTCTTC. The chain links TRBV28 to TRBJ2-1, with D possibly TRBD2 on 5 matching bases. V was cut by 6 bases and J by 4 bases, with 13 bases left in between. The CDR3 loop spans 14 amino acids. Looked up from germline, CDR1 is MDHEN and CDR2 is SYDVKM.

The chain links TRBV28 to TRBJ2-1; D is possibly TRBD1 or TRBD2 (5 bases each). The germline CDR1 and CDR2 sequences are MDHEN and SYDVKM. This CDR3 is 15 amino acids long. V lost 4 bases, J lost 2 bases, and 12 bases lay in between. The CDR3 is CASSSGTATYNEQFF. CDR3 DNA: TGTGCCAGCAGTTCCGGGACCGCGACCTACAATGAGCAGTTCTTC.

The chain is built from TRBV5-1 and TRBJ2-4; the match to TRBD1 covers 8 bases. V shed 0 bases, J shed 1 base, and the junction held 0 bases outside the gene matches. This CDR3 spans 15 amino acids. Germline loops: CDR1 SGHRS, CDR2 YFSETQ. DNA of the CDR3: TGCGCCAGCAGCTTGGGGGACAGGGCCAAAAACATTCAGTACTTC. Translating gives CASSLGDRAKNIQYF.

The V and J genes are TRBV7-9 and TRBJ2-2; perhaps TRBD2 as D (6 bases). V was trimmed by 1 base and J by 5 bases, leaving 14 bases between them. This CDR3 spans 16 amino acids. The V gene's germline CDR1 is SEHNR and CDR2 FQNEAQ (reference sequence). CDR3 bases: TGTGCCAGCAGCTTAGGATTCGGGAGTAGAACCGGGGAGCTGTTTTTT. Translated, it gives CASSLGFGSRTGELFF.

This chain uses TRBV18 with TRBJ2-7; D is possibly TRBD1 (6 bases). Per germline, CDR1 KGHSH and CDR2 LQKENI. Trimming stripped 2 bases from V and 3 bases from J, with 11 bases between. This CDR3 contains 14 residues. The CDR3 sequence: CASSPGGARYEQYF. Here the CDR3 DNA reads TGTGCCAGCTCACCAGGGGGCGCCCGCTACGAGCAGTACTTC. Drawing the rest from reference TRBV18 and TRBJ2-7, the complete variable domain is NAGVMQNPRHLVRRRGQEARLRCSPMKGHSHVYWYRQLPEEGLKFMVYLQKENIIDESGMPKERFSAEFPKEGPSILRIQQVVRGDSAAYFCASSPGGARYEQYFGPGTRLTVT.

The chain joins TRBV5-1 to TRBJ2-1, with D possibly being TRBD1 or TRBD2 (6 bases each). Germline V gene lookup returns CDR1 SGHRS and CDR2 YFSETQ. The CDR3 has 16 residues. Trimming stripped 1 base from V and 3 bases from J, with 14 bases between. The CDR3 DNA follows: TGCGCCAGCAGCTTGACCGGCAGGGGAGGCTACAATGAGCAGTTCTTC. This codes for CASSLTGRGGYNEQFF.

The sample holds one count of this clone. The chain combines TRBV5-4 with TRBJ1-1; 10 bases fit TRBD1. Germline V CDR1 and CDR2: SGHNT, YYREEE (reference sequence). The CDR3 is made up of 15 amino acids. Germline trimming cut 4 bases from V and 5 bases from J; bases unmatched to any gene: 8. The CDR3 loop is CASSIPGQGGTEAFF. CDR3 in DNA: TGTGCCAGCAGCATCCCCGGACAGGGGGGTACTGAAGCTTTCTTT.